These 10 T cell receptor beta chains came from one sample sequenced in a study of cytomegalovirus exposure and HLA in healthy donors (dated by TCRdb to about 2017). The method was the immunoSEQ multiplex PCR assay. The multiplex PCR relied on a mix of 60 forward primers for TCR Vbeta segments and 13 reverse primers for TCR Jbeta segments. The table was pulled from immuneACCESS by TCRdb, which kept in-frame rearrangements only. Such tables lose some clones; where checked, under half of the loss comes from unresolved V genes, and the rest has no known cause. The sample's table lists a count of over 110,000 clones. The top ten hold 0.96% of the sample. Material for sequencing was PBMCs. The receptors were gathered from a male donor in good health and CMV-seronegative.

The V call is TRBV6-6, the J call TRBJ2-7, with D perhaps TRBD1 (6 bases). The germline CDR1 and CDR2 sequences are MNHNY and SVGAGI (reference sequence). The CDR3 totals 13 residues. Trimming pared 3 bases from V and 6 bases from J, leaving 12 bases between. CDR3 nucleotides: TGTGCCAGCAGTTATCGGGACAACGCCGAGCAGTACTTC. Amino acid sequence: CASSYRDNAEQYF.

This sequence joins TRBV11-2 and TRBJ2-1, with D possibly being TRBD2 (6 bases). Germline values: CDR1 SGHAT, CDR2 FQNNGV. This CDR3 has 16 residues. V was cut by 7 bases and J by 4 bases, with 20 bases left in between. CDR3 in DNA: TGTGCCAGCATCCTTTTTAGCGGAGCGATTTACAATGAGCAGTTCTTC. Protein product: CASILFSGAIYNEQFF.

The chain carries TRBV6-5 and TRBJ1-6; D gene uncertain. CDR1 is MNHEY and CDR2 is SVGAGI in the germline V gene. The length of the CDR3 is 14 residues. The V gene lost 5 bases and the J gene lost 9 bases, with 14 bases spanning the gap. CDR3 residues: CASSPGLRGSPLHF. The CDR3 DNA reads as TGTGCCAGCAGTCCGGGTCTACGAGGTTCACCCCTCCACTTT.

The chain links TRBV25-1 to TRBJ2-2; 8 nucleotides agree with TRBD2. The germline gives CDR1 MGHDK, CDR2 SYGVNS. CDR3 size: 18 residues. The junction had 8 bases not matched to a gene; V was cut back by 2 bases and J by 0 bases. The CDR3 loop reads CASSEPSGGIANTGELFF. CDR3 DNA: TGTGCCAGCAGTGAACCTTCGGGGGGGATCGCGAACACCGGGGAGCTGTTTTTT.

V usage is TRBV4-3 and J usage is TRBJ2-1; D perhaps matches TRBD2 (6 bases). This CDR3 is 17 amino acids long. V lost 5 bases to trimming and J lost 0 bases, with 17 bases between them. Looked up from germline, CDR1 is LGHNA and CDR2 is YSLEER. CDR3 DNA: TGCGCCAGCAGCTCTAGGACCGGGGGATACTCCTACAATGAGCAGTTCTTC. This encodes CASSSRTGGYSYNEQFF.

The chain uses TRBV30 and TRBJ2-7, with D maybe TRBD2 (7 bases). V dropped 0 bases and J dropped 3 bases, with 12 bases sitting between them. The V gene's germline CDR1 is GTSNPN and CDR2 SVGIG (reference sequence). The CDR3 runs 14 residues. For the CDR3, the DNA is TGTGCCTGGAGTGTAGGGGGGGTTGGCTACGAGCAGTACTTC. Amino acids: CAWSVGGVGYEQYF.

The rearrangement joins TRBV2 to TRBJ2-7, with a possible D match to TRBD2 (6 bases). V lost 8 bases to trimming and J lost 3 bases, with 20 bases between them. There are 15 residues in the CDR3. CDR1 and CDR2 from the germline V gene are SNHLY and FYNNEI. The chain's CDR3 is CASQLGGSGSYEQYF. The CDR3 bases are TGTGCCAGCCAACTGGGGGGTAGCGGAAGCTACGAGCAGTACTTC.

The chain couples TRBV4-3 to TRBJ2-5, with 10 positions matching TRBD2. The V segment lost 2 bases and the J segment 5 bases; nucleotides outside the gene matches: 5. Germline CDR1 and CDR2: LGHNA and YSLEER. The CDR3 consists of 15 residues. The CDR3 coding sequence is TGCGCCAGCAGCCAAAATCGAGCGGGGGGGGAGACCCAGTACTTC. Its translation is CASSQNRAGGETQYF.

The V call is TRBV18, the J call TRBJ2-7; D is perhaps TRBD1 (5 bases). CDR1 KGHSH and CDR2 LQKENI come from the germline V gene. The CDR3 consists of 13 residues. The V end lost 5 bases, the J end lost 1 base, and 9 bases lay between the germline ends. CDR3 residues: CASSLGASYEQYF. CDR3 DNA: TGTGCCAGCTCATTAGGGGCTTCCTACGAGCAGTACTTC.

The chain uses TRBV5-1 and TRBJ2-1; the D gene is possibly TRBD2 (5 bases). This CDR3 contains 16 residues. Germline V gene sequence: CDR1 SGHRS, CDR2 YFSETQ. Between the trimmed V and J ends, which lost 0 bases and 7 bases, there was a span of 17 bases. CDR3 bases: TGCGCCAGCAGCTTGGGGAGGTTGATAGAAACTAATGAGCAGTTCTTC. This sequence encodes CASSLGRLIETNEQFF.